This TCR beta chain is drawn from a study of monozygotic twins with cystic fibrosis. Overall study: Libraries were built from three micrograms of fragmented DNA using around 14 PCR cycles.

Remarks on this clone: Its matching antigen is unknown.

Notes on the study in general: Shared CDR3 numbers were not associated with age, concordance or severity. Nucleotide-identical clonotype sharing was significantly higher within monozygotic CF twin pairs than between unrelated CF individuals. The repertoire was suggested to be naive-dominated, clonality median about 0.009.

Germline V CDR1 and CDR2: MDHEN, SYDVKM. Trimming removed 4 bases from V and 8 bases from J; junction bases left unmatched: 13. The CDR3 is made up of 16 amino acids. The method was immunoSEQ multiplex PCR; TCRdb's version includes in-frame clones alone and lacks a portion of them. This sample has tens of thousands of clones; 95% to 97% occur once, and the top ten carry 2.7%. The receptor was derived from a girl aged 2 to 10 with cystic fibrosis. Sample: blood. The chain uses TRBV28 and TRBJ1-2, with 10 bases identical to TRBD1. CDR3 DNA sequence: TGTGCCAGCAGTTCCTCTGGATGGTGGGACAGGGGAGGCTACACCTTC. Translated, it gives CASSSSGWWDRGGYTF.